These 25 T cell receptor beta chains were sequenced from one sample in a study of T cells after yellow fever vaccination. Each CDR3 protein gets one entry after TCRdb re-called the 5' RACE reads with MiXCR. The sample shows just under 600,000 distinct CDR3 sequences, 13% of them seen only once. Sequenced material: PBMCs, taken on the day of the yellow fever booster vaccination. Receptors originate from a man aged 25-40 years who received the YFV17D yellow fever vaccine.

The CDR3 nucleotides read TGTGCCAGCAGACTAGCGGGAAATTCCGAGCAGTACTTC. Protein sequence: CASRLAGNSEQYF. The chain couples TRBV6-2 or TRBV6-3 to TRBJ2-7, with TRBD2 identical over 10 bases. The V gene's germline CDR1 is MNHEY and CDR2 SVGEGT. The CDR3 sequence is 13 residues long. The V and J ends lost 6 bases and 6 bases, in that order; junction bases with no gene match: 5.

In DNA, the CDR3 is TGTGCCAGCAGCCAGACAACTAGCGGGAGGAGTTTTGAGCAGTTCTTC. Protein: CASSQTTSGRSFEQFF. The chain carries TRBV25-1 and TRBJ2-1, with 12 bases identical to TRBD2. The CDR3 runs 16 residues. Germline V gene lookup returns CDR1 MGHDK and CDR2 SYGVNS. V dropped 6 bases and J dropped 9; count of bases not matched to a gene: 12.

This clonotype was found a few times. Here the CDR3 reads CSARVAGGNSYNEQFF. The CDR3, as DNA: TGCAGTGCTAGAGTAGCGGGAGGGAATTCCTACAATGAGCAGTTCTTC. The chain uses TRBV20-1 and TRBJ2-1, with 11 bases identical to TRBD2. V lost 1 base and J lost 1; bases outside the gene matches: 3. Germline lookup yields CDR1 DFQATT and CDR2 SNEGSKA (reference sequence). The CDR3 length is 16 residues.

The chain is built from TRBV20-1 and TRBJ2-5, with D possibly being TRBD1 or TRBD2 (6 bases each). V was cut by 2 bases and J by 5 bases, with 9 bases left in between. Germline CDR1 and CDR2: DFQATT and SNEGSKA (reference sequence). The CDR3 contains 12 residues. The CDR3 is CSARQGGETQYF. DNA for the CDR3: TGCAGTGCTAGACAAGGGGGGGAGACCCAGTACTTC.

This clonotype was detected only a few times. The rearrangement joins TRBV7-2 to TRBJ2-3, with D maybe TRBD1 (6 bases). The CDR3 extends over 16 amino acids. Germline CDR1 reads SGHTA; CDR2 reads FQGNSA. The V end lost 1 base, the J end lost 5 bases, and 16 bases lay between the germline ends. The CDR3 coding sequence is TGTGCCAGCAGCTTAGGGGAACTATTAGGGGGAGATACGCAGTATTTT. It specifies CASSLGELLGGDTQYF.

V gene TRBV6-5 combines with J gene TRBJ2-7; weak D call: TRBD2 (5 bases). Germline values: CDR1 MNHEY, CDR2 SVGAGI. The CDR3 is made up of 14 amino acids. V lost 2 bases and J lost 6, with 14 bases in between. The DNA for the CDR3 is TGTGCCAGCAGTTACGGAGGCGGTGTGGGCGAGCAGTACTTC. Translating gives CASSYGGGVGEQYF.

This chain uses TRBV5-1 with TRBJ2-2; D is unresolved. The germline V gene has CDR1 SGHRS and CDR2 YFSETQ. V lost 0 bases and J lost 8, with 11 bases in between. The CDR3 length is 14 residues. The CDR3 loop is CASSLDSVVGELFF. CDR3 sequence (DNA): TGCGCCAGCAGCTTGGACTCGGTCGTTGGGGAGCTGTTTTTT.

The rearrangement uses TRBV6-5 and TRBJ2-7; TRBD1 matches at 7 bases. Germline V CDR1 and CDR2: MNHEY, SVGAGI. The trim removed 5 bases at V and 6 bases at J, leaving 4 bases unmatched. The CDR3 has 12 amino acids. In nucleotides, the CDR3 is TGTGCCAGCAGTAAGACAGGGATCGAGCAGTACTTC. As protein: CASSKTGIEQYF.

The DNA for the CDR3 is TGTGCCAGCAGCCACAGGGGACAAGAGACCCAGTACTTC. It encodes CASSHRGQETQYF. The chain is built from TRBV7-6 and TRBJ2-5, with 7 bases matching TRBD1. The germline V gene has CDR1 SGHVS and CDR2 FNYEAQ. Losses at the gene ends were 5 bases for V and 2 bases for J; bases not matched to a gene: 2. The CDR3 length is 13 residues.

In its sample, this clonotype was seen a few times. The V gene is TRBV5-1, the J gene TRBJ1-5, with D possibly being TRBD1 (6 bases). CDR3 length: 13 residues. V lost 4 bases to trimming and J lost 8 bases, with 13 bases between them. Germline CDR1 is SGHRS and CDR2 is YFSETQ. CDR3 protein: CASSPGRGEPQHF. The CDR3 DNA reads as TGCGCCAGCAGCCCGGGGAGGGGGGAGCCCCAGCATTTT.

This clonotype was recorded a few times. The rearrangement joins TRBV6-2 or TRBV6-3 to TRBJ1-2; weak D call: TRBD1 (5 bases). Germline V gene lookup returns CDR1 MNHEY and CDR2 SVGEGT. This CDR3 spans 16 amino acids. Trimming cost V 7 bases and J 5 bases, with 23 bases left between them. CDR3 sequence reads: CASKDALGEEGYGYTF. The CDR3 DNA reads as TGTGCCAGCAAGGACGCCTTGGGGGAAGAAGGTTATGGCTACACCTTC.

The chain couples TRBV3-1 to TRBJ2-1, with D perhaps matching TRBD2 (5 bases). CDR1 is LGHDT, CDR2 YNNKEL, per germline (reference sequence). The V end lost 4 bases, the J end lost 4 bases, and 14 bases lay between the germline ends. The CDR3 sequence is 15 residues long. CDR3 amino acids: CASSPFGVRYNEQFF. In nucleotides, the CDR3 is TGTGCCAGCAGCCCCTTCGGGGTCCGATACAATGAGCAGTTCTTC.

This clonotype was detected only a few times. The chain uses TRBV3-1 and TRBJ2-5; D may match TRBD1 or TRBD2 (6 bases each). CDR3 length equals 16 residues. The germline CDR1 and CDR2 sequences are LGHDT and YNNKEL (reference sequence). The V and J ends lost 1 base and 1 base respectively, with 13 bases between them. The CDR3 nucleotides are TGTGCCAGCAGCCAAGGTGTAGGGGGGCCCCAAGAGACCCAGTACTTC. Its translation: CASSQGVGGPQETQYF.

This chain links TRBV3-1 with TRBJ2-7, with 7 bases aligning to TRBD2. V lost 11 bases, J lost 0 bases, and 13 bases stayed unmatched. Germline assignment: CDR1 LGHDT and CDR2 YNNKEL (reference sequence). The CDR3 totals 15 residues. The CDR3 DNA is TGTGCCTGCTCCCGTTCTAGCGGCCTCTCCTACGAGCAGTACTTC. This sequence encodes CACSRSSGLSYEQYF.

In DNA, the CDR3 is TGTGCCATCAGTACCTATCCTAGCGGAGGGGGTTCGGAGCAGTTCTTC. This codes for CAISTYPSGGGSEQFF. The rearrangement links TRBV10-3 to TRBJ2-1; maybe TRBD2 (7 bases). Between the trimmed V and J ends, which lost 5 bases and 10 bases, there was a span of 24 bases. The CDR3 is 16 residues long. Germline lookup yields CDR1 ENHRY and CDR2 SYGVKD.

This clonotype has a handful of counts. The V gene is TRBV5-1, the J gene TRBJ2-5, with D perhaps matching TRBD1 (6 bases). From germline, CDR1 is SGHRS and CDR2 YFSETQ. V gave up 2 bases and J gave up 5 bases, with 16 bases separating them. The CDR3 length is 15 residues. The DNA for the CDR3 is TGCGCCAGCAGCTTAGGGACACACCCCACGGAGACCCAGTACTTC. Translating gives CASSLGTHPTETQYF. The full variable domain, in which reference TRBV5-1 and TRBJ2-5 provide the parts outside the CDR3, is KAGVTQTPRYLIKTRGQQVTLSCSPISGHRSVSWYQQTPGQGLQFLFEYFSETQRNKGNFPGRFSGRQFSNSRSEMNVSTLELGDSALYLCASSLGTHPTETQYFGPGTRLLVL.

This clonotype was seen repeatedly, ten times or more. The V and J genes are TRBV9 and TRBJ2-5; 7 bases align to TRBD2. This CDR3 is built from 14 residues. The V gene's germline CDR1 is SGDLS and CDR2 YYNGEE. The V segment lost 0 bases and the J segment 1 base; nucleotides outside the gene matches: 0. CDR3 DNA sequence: TGTGCCAGCAGCGTAGCGGGGGGCCAAGAGACCCAGTACTTC. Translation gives CASSVAGGQETQYF. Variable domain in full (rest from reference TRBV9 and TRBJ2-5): DSGVTQTPKHLITATGQRVTLRCSPRSGDLSVYWYQQSLDQGLQFLIQYYNGEERAKGNILERFSAQQFPDLHSELNLSSLELGDSALYFCASSVAGGQETQYFGPGTRLLVL.

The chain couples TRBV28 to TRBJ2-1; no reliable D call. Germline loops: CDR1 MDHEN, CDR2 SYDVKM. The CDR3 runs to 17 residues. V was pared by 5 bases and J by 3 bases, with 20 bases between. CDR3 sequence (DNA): TGTGCCAGCAGTCCCGCCCGGATGGGGAAAGGCTACAATGAGCAGTTCTTC. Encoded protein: CASSPARMGKGYNEQFF.

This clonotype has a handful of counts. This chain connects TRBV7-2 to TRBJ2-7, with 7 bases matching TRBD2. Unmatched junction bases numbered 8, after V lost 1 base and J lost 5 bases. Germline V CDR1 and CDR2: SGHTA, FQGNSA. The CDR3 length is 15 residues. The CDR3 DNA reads TGTGCCAGCAGCTTAGTCGGCCAAGCGGGACACGAGCAGTACTTC. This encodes CASSLVGQAGHEQYF.

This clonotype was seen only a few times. In DNA form, the CDR3 reads TGTGCCACCAGTGGCGGGCCTAGCACAGATACGCAGTATTTT. Translation: CATSGGPSTDTQYF. The V call is TRBV24-1, the J call TRBJ2-3; tentatively, D is TRBD2 (5 bases). V shed 5 bases and J shed 0 bases, with 8 bases lying between them. CDR3 length: 14 residues. Germline CDR1 KGHDR, CDR2 SFDVKD.

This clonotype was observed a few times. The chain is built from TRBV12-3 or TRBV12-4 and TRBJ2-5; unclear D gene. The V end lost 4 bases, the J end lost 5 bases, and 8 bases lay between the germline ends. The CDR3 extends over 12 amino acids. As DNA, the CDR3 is TGTGCCAGCAGTTCTCAGGTGGAGACCCAGTACTTC. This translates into CASSSQVETQYF.

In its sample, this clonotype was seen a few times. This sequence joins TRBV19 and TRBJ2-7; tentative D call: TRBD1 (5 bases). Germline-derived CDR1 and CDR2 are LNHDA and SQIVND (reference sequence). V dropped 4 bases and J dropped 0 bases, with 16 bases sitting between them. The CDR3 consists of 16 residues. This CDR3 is CASSKERQPRSYEQYF. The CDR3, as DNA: TGTGCCAGTAGTAAAGAACGACAGCCCCGCTCCTACGAGCAGTACTTC.

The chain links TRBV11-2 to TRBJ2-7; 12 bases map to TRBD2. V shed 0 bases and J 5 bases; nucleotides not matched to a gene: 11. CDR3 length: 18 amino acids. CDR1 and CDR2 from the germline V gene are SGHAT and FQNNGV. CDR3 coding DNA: TGTGCCAGCAGCTTAGAATCGTCTAGCGGGAGGGCAACGGACGAGCAGTACTTC. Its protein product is CASSLESSSGRATDEQYF.

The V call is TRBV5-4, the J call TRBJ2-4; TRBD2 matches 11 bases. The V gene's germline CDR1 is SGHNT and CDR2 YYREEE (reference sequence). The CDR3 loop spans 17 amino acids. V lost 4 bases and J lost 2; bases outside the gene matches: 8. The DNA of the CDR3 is TGTGCCAGCAGCAAGGCGCTAGCGGGAGGAACCAAAAACATTCAGTACTTC. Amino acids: CASSKALAGGTKNIQYF.

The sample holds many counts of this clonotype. The CDR3 DNA reads TGCAGCGTTCTAGGGACAGGGGCAGGAGAGACCCAGTACTTC. This translates into CSVLGTGAGETQYF. The rearrangement joins TRBV29-1 to TRBJ2-5; 10 nucleotides match TRBD1. J lost 4 bases, V lost 5 bases, and 7 bases had no gene match. The CDR3 consists of 14 residues. From germline, CDR1 is SQVTM and CDR2 ANQGSEA. The entire variable domain, with the rest obtained from reference TRBV29-1 and TRBJ2-5, is as follows: SAVISQKPSRDICQRGTSLTIQCQVDSQVTMMFWYRQQPGQSLTLIATANQGSEATYESGFVIDKFPISRPNLTFSTLTVSNMSPEDSSIYLCSVLGTGAGETQYFGPGTRLLVL.